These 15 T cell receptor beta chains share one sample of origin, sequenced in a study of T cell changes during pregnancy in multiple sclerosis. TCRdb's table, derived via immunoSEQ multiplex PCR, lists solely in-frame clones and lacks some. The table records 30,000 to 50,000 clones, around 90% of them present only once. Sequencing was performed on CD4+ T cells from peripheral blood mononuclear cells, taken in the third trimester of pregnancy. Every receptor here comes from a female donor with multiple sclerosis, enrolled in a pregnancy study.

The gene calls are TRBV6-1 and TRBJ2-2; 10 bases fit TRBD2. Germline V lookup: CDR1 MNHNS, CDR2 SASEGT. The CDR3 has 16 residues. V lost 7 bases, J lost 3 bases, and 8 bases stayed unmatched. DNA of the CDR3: TGTGCCAGCACTGATCTAGCGGGAGCGGACACCGGGGAGCTGTTTTTT. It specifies CASTDLAGADTGELFF.

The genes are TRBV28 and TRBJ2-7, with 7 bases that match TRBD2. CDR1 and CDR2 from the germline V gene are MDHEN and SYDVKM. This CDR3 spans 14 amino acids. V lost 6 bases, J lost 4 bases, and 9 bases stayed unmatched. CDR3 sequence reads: CASSPGGSAYEQYF. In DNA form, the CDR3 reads TGTGCCAGCAGCCCTGGCGGGAGTGCGTACGAGCAGTACTTC.

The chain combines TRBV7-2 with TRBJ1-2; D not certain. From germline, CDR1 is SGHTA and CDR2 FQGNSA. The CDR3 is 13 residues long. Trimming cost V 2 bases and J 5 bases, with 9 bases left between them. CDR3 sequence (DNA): TGTGCCAGCAGCTTAAGTAGCCTTTATGGCTACACCTTC. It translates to CASSLSSLYGYTF.

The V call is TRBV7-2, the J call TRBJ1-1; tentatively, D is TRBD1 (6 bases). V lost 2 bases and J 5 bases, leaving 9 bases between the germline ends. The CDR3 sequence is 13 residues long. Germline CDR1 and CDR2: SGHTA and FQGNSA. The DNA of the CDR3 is TGTGCCAGCAGCTTAATGGGGGCAACTGAAGCTTTCTTT. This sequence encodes CASSLMGATEAFF.

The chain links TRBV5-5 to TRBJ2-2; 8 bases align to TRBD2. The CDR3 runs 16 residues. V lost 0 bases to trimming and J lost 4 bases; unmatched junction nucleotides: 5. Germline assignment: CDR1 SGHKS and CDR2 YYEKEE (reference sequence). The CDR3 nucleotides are TGTGCCAGCAGCTTGGTTTTAGCGGGATTCACCGGGGAGCTGTTTTTT. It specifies CASSLVLAGFTGELFF. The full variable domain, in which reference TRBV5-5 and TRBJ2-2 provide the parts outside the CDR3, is DAGVTQSPTHLIKTRGQQVTLRCSPISGHKSVSWYQQVLGQGPQFIFQYYEKEERGRGNFPDRFSARQFPNYSSELNVNALLLGDSALYLCASSLVLAGFTGELFFGEGSRLTVL.

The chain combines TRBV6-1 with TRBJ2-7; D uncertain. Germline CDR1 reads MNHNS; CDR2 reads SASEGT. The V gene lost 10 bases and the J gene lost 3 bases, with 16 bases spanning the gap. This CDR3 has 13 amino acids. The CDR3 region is CATSIVRIYEQYF. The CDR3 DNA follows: TGTGCCACCTCGATAGTCCGAATCTACGAGCAGTACTTC.

Here the CDR3 DNA reads TGTGCCAGCAGCCCCCAACCTACAGGGTCCTTCTATGGCTACACCTTC. This encodes CASSPQPTGSFYGYTF. The chain carries TRBV7-6 and TRBJ1-2, with a tentative D call TRBD1 (6 bases). The CDR3 covers 16 residues. Germline V gene lookup returns CDR1 SGHVS and CDR2 FNYEAQ. Trimming left V 5 bases short and J 4 bases short, with 20 bases between.

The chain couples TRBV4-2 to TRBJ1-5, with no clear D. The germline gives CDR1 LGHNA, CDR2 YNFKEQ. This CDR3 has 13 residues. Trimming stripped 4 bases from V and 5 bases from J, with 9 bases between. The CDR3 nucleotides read TGTGCCAGCAGCCGCGAGGCAGATCAGCCCCAGCATTTT. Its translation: CASSREADQPQHF.

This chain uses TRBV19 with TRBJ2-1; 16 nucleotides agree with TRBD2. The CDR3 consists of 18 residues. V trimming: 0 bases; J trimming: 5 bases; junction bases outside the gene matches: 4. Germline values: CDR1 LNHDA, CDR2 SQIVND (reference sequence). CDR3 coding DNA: TGTGCCAGTAGTATAGAGGGGACTAGCGGGAGGGCCGACAATGAGCAGTTCTTC. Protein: CASSIEGTSGRADNEQFF.

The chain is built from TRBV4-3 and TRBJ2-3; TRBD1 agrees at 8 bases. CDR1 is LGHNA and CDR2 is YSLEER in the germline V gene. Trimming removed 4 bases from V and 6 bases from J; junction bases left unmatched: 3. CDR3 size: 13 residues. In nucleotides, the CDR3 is TGCGCCAGCAGCCGCAGGGGGCGGGATACGCAGTATTTT. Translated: CASSRRGRDTQYF.

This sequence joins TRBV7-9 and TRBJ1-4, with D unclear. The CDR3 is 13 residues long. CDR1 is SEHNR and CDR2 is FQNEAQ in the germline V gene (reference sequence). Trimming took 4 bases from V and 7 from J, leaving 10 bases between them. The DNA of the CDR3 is TGTGCCAGCAGCTCCTATAGCGGTGAAAAACTGTTTTTT. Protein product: CASSSYSGEKLFF.

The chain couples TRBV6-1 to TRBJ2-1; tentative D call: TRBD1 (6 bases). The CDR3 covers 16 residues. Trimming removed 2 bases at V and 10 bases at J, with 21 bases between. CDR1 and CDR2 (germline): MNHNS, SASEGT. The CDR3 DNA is TGTGCCAGCAGTGAAATGATTGCGGGCCCAGGACAGGAGCAGTTCTTC. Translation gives CASSEMIAGPGQEQFF.

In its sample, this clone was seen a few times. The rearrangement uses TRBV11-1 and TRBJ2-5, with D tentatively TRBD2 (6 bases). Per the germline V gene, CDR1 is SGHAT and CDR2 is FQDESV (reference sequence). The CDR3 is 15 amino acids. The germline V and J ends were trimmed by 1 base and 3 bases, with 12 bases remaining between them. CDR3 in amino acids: CASSLEYGGEETQYF. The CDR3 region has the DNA TGTGCCAGCAGCTTAGAATACGGAGGGGAAGAGACCCAGTACTTC.

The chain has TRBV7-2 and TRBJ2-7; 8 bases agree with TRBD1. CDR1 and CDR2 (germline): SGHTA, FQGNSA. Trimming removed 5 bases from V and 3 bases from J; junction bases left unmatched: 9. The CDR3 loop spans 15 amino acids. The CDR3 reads CASSPTGGPHYEQYF. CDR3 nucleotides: TGTGCCAGCAGCCCAACAGGGGGACCCCACTACGAGCAGTACTTC.

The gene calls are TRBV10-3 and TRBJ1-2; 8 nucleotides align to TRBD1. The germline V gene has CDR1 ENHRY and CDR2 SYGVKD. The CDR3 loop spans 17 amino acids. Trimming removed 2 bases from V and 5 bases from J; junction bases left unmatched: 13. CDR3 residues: CAISERTGSLMGYGYTF. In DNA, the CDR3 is TGTGCCATCAGTGAGAGGACAGGGTCGCTTATGGGATATGGCTACACCTTC.